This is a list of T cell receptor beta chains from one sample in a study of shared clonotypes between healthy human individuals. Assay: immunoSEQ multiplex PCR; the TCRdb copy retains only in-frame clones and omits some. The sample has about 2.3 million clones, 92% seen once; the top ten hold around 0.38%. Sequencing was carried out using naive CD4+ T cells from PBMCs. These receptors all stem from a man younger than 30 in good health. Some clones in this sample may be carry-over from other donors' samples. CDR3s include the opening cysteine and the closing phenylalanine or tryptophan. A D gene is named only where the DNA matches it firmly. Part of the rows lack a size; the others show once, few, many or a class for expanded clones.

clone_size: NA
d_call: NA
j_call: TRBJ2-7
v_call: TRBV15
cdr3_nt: TGTGCCACCAGCAGACTTCCGGGGGCGGCCCCGAACGAGCAGTACTTC
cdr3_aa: CATSRLPGAAPNEQYF

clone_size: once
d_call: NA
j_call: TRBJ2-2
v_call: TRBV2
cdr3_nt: TGTGCCAGCAGTTGGAGGGTACTGGACACCGGGGAGCTGTTTTTT
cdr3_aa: CASSWRVLDTGELFF

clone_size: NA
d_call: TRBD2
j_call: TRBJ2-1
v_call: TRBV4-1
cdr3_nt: TGCGCCAGCAGCCAAGTGGGGGCGGGAGGGGTCCATGAGCAGTTCTTC
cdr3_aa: CASSQVGAGGVHEQFF

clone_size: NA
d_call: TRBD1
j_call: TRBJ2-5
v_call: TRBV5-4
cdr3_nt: TGTGCCAGCAGCTTGCGGCAGGGGGCTCCCGAGACCCAGTACTTC
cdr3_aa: CASSLRQGAPETQYF

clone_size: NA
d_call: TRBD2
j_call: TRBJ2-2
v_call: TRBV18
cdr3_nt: TGTGCCAGCTTGGGACTAGCTAGCACCGGGGAGCTGTTTTTT
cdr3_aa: CASLGLASTGELFF

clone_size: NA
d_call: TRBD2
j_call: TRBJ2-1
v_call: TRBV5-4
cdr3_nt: TGTGCCAGCAGCACTGGGACTAGCGGGAGCTCCTACAATGAGCAGTTCTTC
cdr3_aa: CASSTGTSGSSYNEQFF

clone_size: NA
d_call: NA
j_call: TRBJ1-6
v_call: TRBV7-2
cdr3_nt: TGTGCCAGCAGCCTAGGGAGACGGTCTTTAAATTCACCCCTCCACTTT
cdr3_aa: CASSLGRRSLNSPLHF

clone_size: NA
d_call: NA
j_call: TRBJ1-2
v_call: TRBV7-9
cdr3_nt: TGTGCCAGCAGCTACCGGGGGGGGGCTGATGGCTACACCTTC
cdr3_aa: CASSYRGGADGYTF

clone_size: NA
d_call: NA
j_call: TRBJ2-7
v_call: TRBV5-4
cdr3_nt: TGTGCCAGCAGCACTGAAACCGGCGAGCAGTACTTC
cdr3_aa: CASSTETGEQYF

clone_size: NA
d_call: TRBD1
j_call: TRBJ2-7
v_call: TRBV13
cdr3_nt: TGTGCCAGCAGCCGGGGACAGGCCGCACAGGCGGGTACCTACGAGCAGTACTTC
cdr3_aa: CASSRGQAAQAGTYEQYF

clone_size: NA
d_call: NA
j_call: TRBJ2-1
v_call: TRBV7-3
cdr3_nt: TGTGCCAGCAGCTTAATAGTGGACCATAGGGATGAGCAGTTCTTC
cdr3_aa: CASSLIVDHRDEQFF

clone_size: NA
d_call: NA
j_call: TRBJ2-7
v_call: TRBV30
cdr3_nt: TGTGCCTGGAGAAGGGGACGCCTGTTCGAGCAGTACTTC
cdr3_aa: CAWRRGRLFEQYF

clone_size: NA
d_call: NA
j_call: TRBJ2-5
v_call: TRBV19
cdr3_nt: TGTGCCAGTAGGTTCGCCGGCAGGGGTGCCCAAGAGACCCAGTACTTC
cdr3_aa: CASRFAGRGAQETQYF

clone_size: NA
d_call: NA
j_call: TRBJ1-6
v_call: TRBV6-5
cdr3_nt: TGTGCCAGCAGTCTAGACTGGCGTAATTCACCCCTCCACTTT
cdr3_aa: CASSLDWRNSPLHF

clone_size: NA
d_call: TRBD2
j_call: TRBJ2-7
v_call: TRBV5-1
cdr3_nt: TGCGCCAGCAGCTTAGGACCGGGAGGGGAGCAGTACTTC
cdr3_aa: CASSLGPGGEQYF

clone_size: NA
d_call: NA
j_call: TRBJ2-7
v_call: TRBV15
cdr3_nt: TGTGCCACCAGCAGAGATTCCCAGGGAACCTACGAGCAGTACTTC
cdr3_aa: CATSRDSQGTYEQYF

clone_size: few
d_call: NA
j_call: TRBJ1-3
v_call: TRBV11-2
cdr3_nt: TGTGCCAGCAGCCGCAGAGCCTCTGGAAACACCATATATTTT
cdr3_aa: CASSRRASGNTIYF

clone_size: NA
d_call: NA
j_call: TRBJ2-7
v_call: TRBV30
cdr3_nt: TGTGCCTGGGGCCGGGGCTCCTACGAGCAGTACTTC
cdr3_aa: CAWGRGSYEQYF

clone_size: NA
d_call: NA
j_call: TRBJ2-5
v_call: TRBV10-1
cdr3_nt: TGCGCCAGCAGTGAGTACTCCTATACCAAGGCAAGAAAGGGAGAGACCCAGTACTTC
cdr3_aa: CASSEYSYTKARKGETQYF

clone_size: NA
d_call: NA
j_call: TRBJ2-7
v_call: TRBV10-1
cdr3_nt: TGCGCCAGCAGTGGTCAGGGTACCTACGAGCAGTACTTC
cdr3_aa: CASSGQGTYEQYF

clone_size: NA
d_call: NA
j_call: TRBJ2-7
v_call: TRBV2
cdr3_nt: TGTGCCAGCAGCCCGGACGCCCCACAGTACTTC
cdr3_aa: CASSPDAPQYF

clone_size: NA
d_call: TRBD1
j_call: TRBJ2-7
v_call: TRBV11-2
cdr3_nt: TGTGCCAGCAGGCGCGACAGGGGTCAGTACGAGCAGTACTTC
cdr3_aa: CASRRDRGQYEQYF

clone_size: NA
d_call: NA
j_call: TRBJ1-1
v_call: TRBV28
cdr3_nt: TGTGCCAGCAGATCGGGACTCAGGAACACTGAAGCTTTCTTT
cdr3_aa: CASRSGLRNTEAFF

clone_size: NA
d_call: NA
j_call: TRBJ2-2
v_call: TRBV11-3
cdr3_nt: TGTGCCAGCGCACAGACGAACACCGGGGAGCTGTTTTTT
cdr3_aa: CASAQTNTGELFF

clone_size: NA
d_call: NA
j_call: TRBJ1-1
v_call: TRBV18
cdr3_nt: TGTGCCAGCTCAATCTCGAACACTGAAGCTTTCTTT
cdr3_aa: CASSISNTEAFF

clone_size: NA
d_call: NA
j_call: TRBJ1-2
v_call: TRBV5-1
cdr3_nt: TGCGCCAGCAGCTTGCAGGGAGGCGGTGGCTACACCTTC
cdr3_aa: CASSLQGGGGYTF

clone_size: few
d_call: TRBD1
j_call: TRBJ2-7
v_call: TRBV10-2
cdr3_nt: TGCGCCAGCGGGGGACAGGGATTTGTCGAGCAGTACTTC
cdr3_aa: CASGGQGFVEQYF

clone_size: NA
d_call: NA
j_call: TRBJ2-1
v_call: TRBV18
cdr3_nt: TGTGCCAGCTCACCGGGCCATAGAACCACTGAGCAGTTCTTC
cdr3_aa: CASSPGHRTTEQFF

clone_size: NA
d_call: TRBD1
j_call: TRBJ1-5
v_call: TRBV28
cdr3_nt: TGTGCCAGCAGTTTACCAATCAGGGGGCGGGATCAGCCCCAGCATTTT
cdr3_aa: CASSLPIRGRDQPQHF

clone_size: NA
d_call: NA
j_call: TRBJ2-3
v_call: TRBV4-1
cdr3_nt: TGCGCCAGCAGCCCTCTGGGGGGACTGTCGGGTTTGTATTTT
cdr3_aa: CASSPLGGLSGLYF

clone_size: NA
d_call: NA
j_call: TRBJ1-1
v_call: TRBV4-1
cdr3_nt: TGCGCCAGCAGCCAACCCGGGGACCTGTGGAAAGCTTTCTTT
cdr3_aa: CASSQPGDLWKAFF

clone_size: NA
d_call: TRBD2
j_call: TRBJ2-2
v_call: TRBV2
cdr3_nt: TGTGCCAGCGGGAAGTTTAGCGGGTCGAACACCGGGGAGCTGTTTTTT
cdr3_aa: CASGKFSGSNTGELFF

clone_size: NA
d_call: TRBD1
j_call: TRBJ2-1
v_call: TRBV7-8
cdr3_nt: TGTGCCAGCAGCCCCAGACGACAGGGGTCCTACAATGAGCAGTTCTTC
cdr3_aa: CASSPRRQGSYNEQFF

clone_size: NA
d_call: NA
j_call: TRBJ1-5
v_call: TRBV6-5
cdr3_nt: TGTGCCAGCAGTTACTTCAACAGCAATCAGCCCCAGCATTTT
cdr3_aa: CASSYFNSNQPQHF

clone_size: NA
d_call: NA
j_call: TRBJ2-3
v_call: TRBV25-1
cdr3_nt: TGTGCCAGCAGCGAACAGAGAAGCACAGATACGCAGTATTTT
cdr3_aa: CASSEQRSTDTQYF

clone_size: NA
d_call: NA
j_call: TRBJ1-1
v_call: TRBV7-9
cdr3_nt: TGTGCCAGCAGCCAGAACACTGAAGCTTTCTTT
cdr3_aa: CASSQNTEAFF

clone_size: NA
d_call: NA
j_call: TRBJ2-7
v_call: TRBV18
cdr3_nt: TGTGCCAGCTCACCGGGGCTCTCCTACGAGCAGTACTTC
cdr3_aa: CASSPGLSYEQYF

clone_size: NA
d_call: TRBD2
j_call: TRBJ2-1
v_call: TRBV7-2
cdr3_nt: TGTGCCAGCAGCTTAGATGCGGGAGGGCCCCCCAATGAGCAGTTCTTC
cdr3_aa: CASSLDAGGPPNEQFF

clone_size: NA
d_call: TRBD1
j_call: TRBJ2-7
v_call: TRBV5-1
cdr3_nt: TGCGCCAGCAGCTTGGCCCGGACAGGGAGCTCCTACGAGCAGTACTTC
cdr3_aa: CASSLARTGSSYEQYF

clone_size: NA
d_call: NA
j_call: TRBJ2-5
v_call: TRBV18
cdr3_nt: TGTGCCAGCTCACGGACTGGGAGCCTCCAAGAGACCCAGTACTTC
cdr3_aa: CASSRTGSLQETQYF

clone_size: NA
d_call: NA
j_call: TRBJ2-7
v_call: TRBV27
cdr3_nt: TGTGCCAGCAACCCTCTAGCGCCCCGGCCCTACGAGCAGTACTTC
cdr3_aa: CASNPLAPRPYEQYF

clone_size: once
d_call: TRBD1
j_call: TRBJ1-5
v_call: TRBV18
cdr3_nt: TGTGCCAGCTCACCGGACAGGGGGCTTGGTCAGCCCCAGCATTTT
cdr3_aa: CASSPDRGLGQPQHF

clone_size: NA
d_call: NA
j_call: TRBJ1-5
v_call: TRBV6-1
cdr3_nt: TGTGCCAGCAGTGAACGGGGGCAGAATTATCAGCCCCAGCATTTT
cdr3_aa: CASSERGQNYQPQHF

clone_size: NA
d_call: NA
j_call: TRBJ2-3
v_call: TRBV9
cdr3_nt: TGTGCCAGCAGCCCCCGAGCCATACCGGGAGTGACAGATACGCAGTATTTT
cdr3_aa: CASSPRAIPGVTDTQYF

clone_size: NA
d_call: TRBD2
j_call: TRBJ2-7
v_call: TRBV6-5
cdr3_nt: TGTGCCAGCAGCCAAGGAGCGGGAACCTACGAGCAGTACTTC
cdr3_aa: CASSQGAGTYEQYF

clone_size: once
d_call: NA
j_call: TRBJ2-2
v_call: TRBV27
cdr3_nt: TGTGCCAGCAGTATGACAGGGAGGGCCGGGGAGCTGTTTTTT
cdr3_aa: CASSMTGRAGELFF

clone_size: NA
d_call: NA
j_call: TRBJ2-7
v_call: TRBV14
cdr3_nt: TGTGCCAGCAGCGCCGCAGGGATAATGGAAGACGAGCAGTACTTC
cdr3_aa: CASSAAGIMEDEQYF

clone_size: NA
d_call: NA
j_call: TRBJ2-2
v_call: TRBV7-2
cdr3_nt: TGTGCCAGCAGCGAATCCCTGGGATGGGACACCGGGGAGCTGTTTTTT
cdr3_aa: CASSESLGWDTGELFF